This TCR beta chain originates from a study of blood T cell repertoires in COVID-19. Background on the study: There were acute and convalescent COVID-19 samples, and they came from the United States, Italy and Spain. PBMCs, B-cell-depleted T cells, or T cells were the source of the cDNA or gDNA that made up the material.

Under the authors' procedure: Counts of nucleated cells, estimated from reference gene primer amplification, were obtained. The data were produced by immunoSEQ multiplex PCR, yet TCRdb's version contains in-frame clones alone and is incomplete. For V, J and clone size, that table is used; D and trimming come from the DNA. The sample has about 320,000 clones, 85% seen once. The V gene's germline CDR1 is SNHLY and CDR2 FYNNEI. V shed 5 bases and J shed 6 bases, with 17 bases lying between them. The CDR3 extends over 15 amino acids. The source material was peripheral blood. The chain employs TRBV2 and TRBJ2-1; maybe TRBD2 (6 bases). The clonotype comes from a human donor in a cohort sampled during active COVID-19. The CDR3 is CASSFQTAGGNEQFF. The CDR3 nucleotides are TGTGCCAGCAGTTTCCAGACAGCGGGTGGCAATGAGCAGTTCTTC.